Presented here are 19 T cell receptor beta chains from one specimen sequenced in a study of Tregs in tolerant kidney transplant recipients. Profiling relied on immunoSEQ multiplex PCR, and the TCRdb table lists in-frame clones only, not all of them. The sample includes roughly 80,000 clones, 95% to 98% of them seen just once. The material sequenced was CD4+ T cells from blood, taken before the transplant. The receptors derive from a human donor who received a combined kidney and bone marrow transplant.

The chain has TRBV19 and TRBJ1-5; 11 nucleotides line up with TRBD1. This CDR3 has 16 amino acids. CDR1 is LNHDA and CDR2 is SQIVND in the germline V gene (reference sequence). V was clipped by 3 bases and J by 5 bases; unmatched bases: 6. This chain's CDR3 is CASSIFQGQGDQPQHF. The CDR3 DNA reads TGTGCCAGTAGTATTTTTCAGGGACAGGGGGATCAGCCCCAGCATTTT.

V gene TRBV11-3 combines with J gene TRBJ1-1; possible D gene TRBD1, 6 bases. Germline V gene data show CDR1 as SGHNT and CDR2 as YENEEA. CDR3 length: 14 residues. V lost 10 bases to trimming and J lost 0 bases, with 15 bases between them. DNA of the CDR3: TGTGCCATCTCCTCGACAGGAATGAACACTGAAGCTTTCTTT. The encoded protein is CAISSTGMNTEAFF.

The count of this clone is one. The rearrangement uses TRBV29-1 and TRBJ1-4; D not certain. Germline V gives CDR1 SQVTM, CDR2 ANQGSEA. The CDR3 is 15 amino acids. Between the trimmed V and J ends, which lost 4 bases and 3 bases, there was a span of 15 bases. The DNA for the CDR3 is TGCAGCGTTGGAATGGCAGTTCAGTCTAATGAAAAACTGTTTTTT. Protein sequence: CSVGMAVQSNEKLFF.

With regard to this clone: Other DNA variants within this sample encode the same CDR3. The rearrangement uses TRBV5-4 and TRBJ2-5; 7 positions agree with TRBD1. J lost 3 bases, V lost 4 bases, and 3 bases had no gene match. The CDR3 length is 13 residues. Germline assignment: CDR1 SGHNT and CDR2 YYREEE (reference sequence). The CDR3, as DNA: TGTGCCAGCAGCCGCGACAGGGAAGAGACCCAGTACTTC. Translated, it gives CASSRDREETQYF.

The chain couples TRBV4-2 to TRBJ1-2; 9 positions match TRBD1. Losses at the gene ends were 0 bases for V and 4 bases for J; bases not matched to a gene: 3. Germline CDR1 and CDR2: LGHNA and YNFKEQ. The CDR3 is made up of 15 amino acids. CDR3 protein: CASSQEQGAIYGYTF. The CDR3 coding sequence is TGTGCCAGCAGCCAAGAACAGGGGGCAATCTATGGCTACACCTTC.

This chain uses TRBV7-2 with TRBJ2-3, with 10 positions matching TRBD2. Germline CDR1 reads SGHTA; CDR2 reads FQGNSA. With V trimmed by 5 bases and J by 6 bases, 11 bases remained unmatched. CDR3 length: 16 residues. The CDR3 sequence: CASSATASGGVDTQYF. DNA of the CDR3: TGTGCCAGCAGCGCCACGGCTAGCGGGGGCGTTGATACGCAGTATTTT.

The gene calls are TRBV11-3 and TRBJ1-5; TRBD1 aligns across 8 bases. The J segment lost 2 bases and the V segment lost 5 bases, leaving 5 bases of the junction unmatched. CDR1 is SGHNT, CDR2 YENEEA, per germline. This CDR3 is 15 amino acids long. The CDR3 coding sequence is TGTGCCAGCAGCCCCGGGACAGGTGGCAATCAGCCCCAGCATTTT. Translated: CASSPGTGGNQPQHF. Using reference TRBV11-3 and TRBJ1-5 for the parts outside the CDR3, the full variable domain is EAGVVQSPRYKIIEKKQPVAFWCNPISGHNTLYWYLQNLGQGPELLIRYENEEAVDDSQLPKDRFSAERLKGVDSTLKIQPAELGDSAVYLCASSPGTGGNQPQHFGDGTRLSIL.

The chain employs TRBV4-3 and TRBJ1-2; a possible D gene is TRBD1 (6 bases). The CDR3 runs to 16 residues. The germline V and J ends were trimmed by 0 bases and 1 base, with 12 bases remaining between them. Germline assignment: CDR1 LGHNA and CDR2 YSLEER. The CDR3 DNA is TGCGCCAGCAGCCAAGAATCAGGCAGGGGTAACTATGGCTACACCTTC. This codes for CASSQESGRGNYGYTF.

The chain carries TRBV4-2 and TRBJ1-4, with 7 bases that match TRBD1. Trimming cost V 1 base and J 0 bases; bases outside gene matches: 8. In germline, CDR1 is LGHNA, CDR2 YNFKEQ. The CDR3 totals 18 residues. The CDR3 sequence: CASSQGQGVVATNEKLFF. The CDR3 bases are TGTGCCAGCAGCCAAGGACAGGGAGTAGTCGCAACTAATGAAAAACTGTTTTTT.

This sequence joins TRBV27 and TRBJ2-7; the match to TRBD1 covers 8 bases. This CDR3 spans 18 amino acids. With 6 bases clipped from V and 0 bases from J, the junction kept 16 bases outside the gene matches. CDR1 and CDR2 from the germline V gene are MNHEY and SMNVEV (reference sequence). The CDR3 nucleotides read TGTGCCAGCAGCTCCCCCCTTCGACAGGGGTTCAGCTCCTACGAGCAGTACTTC. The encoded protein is CASSSPLRQGFSSYEQYF.

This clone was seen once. The CDR3 here is CSVRRGSYNEQFF. CDR3 bases: TGCAGCGTCCGTCGGGGATCCTACAATGAGCAGTTCTTC. V is TRBV29-1 and J is TRBJ2-1; a weak D match, TRBD2 (5 bases). In germline, CDR1 is SQVTM, CDR2 ANQGSEA. Trimming pared 6 bases from V and 1 base from J, leaving 10 bases between. This CDR3 spans 13 amino acids.

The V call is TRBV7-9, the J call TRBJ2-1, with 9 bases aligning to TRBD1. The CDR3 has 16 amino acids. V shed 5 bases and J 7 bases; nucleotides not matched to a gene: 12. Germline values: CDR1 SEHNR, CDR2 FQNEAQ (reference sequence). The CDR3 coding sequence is TGTGCCAGCAGCCAACCGGGACAGGGTTTTTGGAATGAGCAGTTCTTC. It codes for CASSQPGQGFWNEQFF.

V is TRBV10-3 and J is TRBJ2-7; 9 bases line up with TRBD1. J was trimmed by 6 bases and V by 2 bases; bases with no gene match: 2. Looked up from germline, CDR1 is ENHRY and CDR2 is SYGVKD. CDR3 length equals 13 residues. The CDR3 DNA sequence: TGTGCCATCAGTGAGAGGGACAGGGTCGAGCAGTACTTC. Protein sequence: CAISERDRVEQYF.

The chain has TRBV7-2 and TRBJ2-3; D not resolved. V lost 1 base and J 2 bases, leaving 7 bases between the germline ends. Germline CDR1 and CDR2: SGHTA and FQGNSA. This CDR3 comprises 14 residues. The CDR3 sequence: CASSLGPVTDTQYF. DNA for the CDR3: TGTGCCAGCAGCTTAGGTCCAGTCACAGATACGCAGTATTTT.

CDR3 protein: CASSLEGLGRGGYTF. The CDR3 bases are TGTGCCAGCAGCTTAGAAGGGTTGGGCAGGGGAGGCTACACCTTC. This chain connects TRBV7-2 to TRBJ1-2; a weak D match, TRBD1 (6 bases). The length of the CDR3 is 15 residues. Germline V gene lookup returns CDR1 SGHTA and CDR2 FQGNSA. Trimming took 1 base from V and 8 from J, leaving 17 bases between them. The entire variable domain, with the rest obtained from reference TRBV7-2 and TRBJ1-2, is as follows: GAGVSQSPSNKVTEKGKDVELRCDPISGHTALYWYRQSLGQGLEFLIYFQGNSAPDKSGLPSDRFSAERTGGSVSTLTIQRTQQEDSAVYLCASSLEGLGRGGYTFGSGTRLTVV.

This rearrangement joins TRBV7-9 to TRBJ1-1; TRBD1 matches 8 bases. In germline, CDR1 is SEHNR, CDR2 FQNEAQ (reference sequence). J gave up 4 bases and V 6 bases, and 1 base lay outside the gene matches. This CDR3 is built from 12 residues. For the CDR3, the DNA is TGTGCCAGCAGGGACAGGGTCACTGAAGCTTTCTTT. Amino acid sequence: CASRDRVTEAFF.

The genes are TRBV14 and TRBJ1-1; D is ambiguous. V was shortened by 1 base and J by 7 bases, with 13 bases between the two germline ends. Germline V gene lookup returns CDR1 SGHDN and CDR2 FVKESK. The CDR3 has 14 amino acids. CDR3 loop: CASSQGADYHEAFF. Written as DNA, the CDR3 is TGTGCCAGCAGCCAAGGAGCGGACTACCATGAAGCTTTCTTT.

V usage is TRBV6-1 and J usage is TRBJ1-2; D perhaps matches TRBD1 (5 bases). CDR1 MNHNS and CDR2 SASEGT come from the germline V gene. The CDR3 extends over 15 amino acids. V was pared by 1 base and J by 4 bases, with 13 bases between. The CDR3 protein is CASSEGGGNSYGYTF. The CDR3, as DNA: TGTGCCAGCAGTGAAGGGGGGGGAAATAGCTATGGCTACACCTTC.

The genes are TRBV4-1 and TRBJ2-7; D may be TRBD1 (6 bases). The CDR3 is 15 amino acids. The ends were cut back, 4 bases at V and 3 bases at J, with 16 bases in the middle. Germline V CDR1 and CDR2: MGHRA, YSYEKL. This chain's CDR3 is CASSPQTGTFYEQYF. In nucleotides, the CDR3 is TGCGCCAGCAGCCCGCAGACAGGCACCTTCTACGAGCAGTACTTC.